These T cell receptor beta chains were read from a single sample in a study of blood T cell repertoires in COVID-19. The protocol was immunoSEQ multiplex PCR, while the TCRdb copy is restricted to in-frame clones and leaves out a portion. The sample shows around 180,000 clones, 85% to 90% of them seen only once. The sequenced sample consisted of PBMCs or T cells enriched from blood (not recorded which). The receptors were sampled from a woman in her forties with acute COVID-19. CDR3s leave out the opening cysteine and the closing phenylalanine or tryptophan. Fields, in order: J gene, D gene, V gene, CDR3 protein. A D gene is named only where the DNA matches it firmly.

TRBJ1-6 NA TRBV30 AWAGLSYNSPLH
TRBJ1-1 TRBD1 TRBV23-1 ASRKWTGLSAEAF
TRBJ2-7 TRBD2 TRBV30 AWRGLAGHYEQY
TRBJ1-6 TRBD1 TRBV11-2 ASSLGQGANSPLH
TRBJ2-5 NA TRBV7-9 ASSLETIQKTQY
TRBJ2-2 TRBD2 TRBV7-8 ASSFLGGGTGELF
TRBJ2-7 TRBD1 TRBV20-1 SARGTDEQY
TRBJ2-6 TRBD2 TRBV7-2 ASSPGGSGANVLT
TRBJ1-2 NA TRBV5-4 ASSLAGSSDGYT
TRBJ2-5 TRBD2 TRBV27 ASRLSAGGPTETQY
TRBJ2-7 TRBD2 TRBV19 ASSIESSGHYEQY
TRBJ2-2 TRBD2 TRBV7-2 ASSLTSGRTGELF
TRBJ2-2 TRBD1 TRBV4-1 ASSQALPGTGPGELF
TRBJ2-7 TRBD1 TRBV2 ASIGPGGANRFGEQY
TRBJ2-1 TRBD2 TRBV10-1 AREAGKSSYNEQF
TRBJ2-2 NA TRBV15 ATSSPGGIANTGELF
TRBJ1-2 NA TRBV5-1 ASSFRGEDGYT
TRBJ2-5 TRBD2 TRBV4-3 ASSQEWSITSGTQY
TRBJ2-2 NA TRBV7-8 ASSLDTAPWGELF
TRBJ2-3 TRBD2 TRBV7-9 ATETSGGSTDTQY
TRBJ1-1 NA TRBV4-1 ASSQEDWVGMNTEAF
TRBJ1-5 NA TRBV30 AQRGGAISNQPQH